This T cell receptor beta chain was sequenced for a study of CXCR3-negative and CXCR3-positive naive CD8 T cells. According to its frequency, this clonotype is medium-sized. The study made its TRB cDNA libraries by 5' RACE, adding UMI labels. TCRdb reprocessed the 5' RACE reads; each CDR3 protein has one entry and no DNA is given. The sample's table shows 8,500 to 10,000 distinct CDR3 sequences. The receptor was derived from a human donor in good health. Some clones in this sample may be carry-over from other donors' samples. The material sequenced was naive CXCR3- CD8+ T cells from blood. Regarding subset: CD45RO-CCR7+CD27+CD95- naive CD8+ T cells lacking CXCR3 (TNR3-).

The chain's CDR3 is CSARDWSSGELFF. The rearrangement links TRBV20-1 to TRBJ2-2. The length of the CDR3 is 13 residues. In germline, CDR1 is DFQATT, CDR2 SNEGSKA (reference sequence).